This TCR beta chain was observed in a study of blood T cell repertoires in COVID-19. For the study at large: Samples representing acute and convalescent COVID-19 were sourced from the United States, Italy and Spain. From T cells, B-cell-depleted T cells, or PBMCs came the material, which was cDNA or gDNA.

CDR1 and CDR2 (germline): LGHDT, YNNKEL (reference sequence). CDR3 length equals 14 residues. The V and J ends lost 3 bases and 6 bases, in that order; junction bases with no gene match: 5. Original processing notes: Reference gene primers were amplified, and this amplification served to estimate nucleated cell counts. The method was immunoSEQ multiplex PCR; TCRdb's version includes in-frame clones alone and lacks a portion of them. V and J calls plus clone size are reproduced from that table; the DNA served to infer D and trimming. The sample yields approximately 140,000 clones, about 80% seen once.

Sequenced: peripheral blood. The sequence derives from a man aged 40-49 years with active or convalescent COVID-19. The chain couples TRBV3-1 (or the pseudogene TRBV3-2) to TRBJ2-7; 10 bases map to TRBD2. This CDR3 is CASSQPGLATEQYF. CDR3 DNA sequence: TGTGCCAGCAGCCAGCCGGGACTAGCGACCGAGCAGTACTTC.